Following are 19 T cell receptor beta chains from one sample sequenced in a study of cytomegalovirus exposure and HLA in healthy donors. With 60 Vbeta and 13 Jbeta primers, the PCR was carried out. TCRdb's table, derived via immunoSEQ multiplex PCR, lists solely in-frame clones and lacks some. Among some 69,000 clones listed, 70% to 85% were seen once. The specimen was PBMCs. These receptors all stem from a woman aged 25 to 39 in good health and CMV-seronegative.

The chain is built from TRBV28 and TRBJ2-5; TRBD1 might be the D (5 bases). V was cut by 8 bases and J by 2 bases, with 21 bases left in between. Germline CDR1 MDHEN, CDR2 SYDVKM. The CDR3 sequence is 16 residues long. The CDR3 nucleotides are TGTGCCAGCGGGGCCACCTATGGCATAGCACAAGAGACCCAGTACTTC. Protein sequence: CASGATYGIAQETQYF.

V is TRBV19 and J is TRBJ1-2; 8 bases fit TRBD1. The J segment lost 8 bases and the V segment lost 3 bases, leaving 5 bases of the junction unmatched. The CDR3 is made up of 13 amino acids. CDR1 is LNHDA and CDR2 is SQIVND in the germline V gene (reference sequence). CDR3 bases: TGTGCCAGTAGTATCGGACAGGGAGGGGGCTACACCTTC. The encoded protein is CASSIGQGGGYTF.

The chain carries TRBV5-1 and TRBJ2-5; 8 nucleotides line up with TRBD2. Germline-derived CDR1 and CDR2 are SGHRS and YFSETQ. The CDR3 extends over 15 amino acids. V lost 0 bases, J lost 3 bases, and 4 bases stayed unmatched. CDR3 amino acids: CASSLGAGGEETQYF. The CDR3 DNA reads as TGCGCCAGCAGCTTGGGCGCGGGGGGAGAAGAGACCCAGTACTTC. Full variable domain (remainder filled in from reference TRBV5-1 and TRBJ2-5): KAGVTQTPRYLIKTRGQQVTLSCSPISGHRSVSWYQQTPGQGLQFLFEYFSETQRNKGNFPGRFSGRQFSNSRSEMNVSTLELGDSALYLCASSLGAGGEETQYFGPGTRLLVL.

This clone was observed once. The chain links TRBV6-4 to TRBJ1-6, with 7 bases lining up with TRBD1. Germline CDR1 and CDR2: MRHNA and SNTAGT. The V and J ends lost 5 bases and 3 bases, in that order; junction bases with no gene match: 1. This CDR3 has 14 residues. The CDR3 coding sequence is TGTGCCAGCAGTACAGGGGTCTATAATTCACCCCTCCACTTT. It codes for CASSTGVYNSPLHF.

The rearrangement joins TRBV29-1 to TRBJ2-2; the D gene is possibly TRBD2 (5 bases). This CDR3 is 14 amino acids long. Germline CDR1 reads SQVTM; CDR2 reads ANQGSEA. V was pared by 7 bases and J by 2 bases, with 14 bases between. The CDR3: CSAQLVFNTGELFF. The DNA of the CDR3 is TGCAGCGCTCAACTAGTATTCAACACCGGGGAGCTGTTTTTT.

The rearrangement joins TRBV5-1 to TRBJ1-2; D is unclear. Germline V gives CDR1 SGHRS, CDR2 YFSETQ. Trimming took 0 bases from V and 11 from J, leaving 11 bases between them. The CDR3 is 12 amino acids. The CDR3 here is CASSLGATSYTF. In DNA, the CDR3 is TGCGCCAGCAGCTTGGGGGCCACCAGTTACACCTTC.

This rearrangement joins TRBV5-1 to TRBJ1-6; no clear D. V was shortened by 4 bases and J by 6 bases, with 14 bases between the two germline ends. The CDR3 consists of 15 residues. Germline CDR1 is SGHRS and CDR2 is YFSETQ. The CDR3 region is CASSPMISGNSPLHF. The CDR3 nucleotides are TGCGCCAGCAGCCCAATGATTAGCGGTAATTCACCCCTCCACTTT.

The chain couples TRBV11-2 to TRBJ1-4; D ambiguous. The ends were cut back, 0 bases at V and 4 bases at J, with 9 bases in the middle. The CDR3 is 15 amino acids. Germline V lookup: CDR1 SGHAT, CDR2 FQNNGV. The CDR3 nucleotides read TGTGCCAGCAGCTTAGATCCACGGGTTAATGAAAAACTGTTTTTT. This encodes CASSLDPRVNEKLFF. Drawing the rest from reference TRBV11-2 and TRBJ1-4, the complete variable domain is EAGVAQSPRYKIIEKRQSVAFWCNPISGHATLYWYQQILGQGPKLLIQFQNNGVVDDSQLPKDRFSAERLKGVDSTLKIQPAKLEDSAVYLCASSLDPRVNEKLFFGSGTQLSVL.

This chain connects TRBV11-2 to TRBJ2-3; D may be TRBD2 (6 bases). Trimming cost V 2 bases and J 2 bases, with 11 bases left between them. Germline CDR1 reads SGHAT; CDR2 reads FQNNGV. This CDR3 comprises 15 residues. DNA for the CDR3: TGTGCCAGCAGCTTAAGCGGGCTACCCACAGATACGCAGTATTTT. As protein: CASSLSGLPTDTQYF. The full variable domain, with the rest looked up from reference TRBV11-2 and TRBJ2-3, is EAGVAQSPRYKIIEKRQSVAFWCNPISGHATLYWYQQILGQGPKLLIQFQNNGVVDDSQLPKDRFSAERLKGVDSTLKIQPAKLEDSAVYLCASSLSGLPTDTQYFGPGTRLTVL.

V is TRBV30 and J is TRBJ1-2; D might be TRBD1 (6 bases). The V and J ends lost 3 bases and 10 bases respectively, with 30 bases between them. The germline V gene encodes CDR1 GTSNPN and CDR2 SVGIG (reference sequence). This CDR3 is built from 17 residues. DNA for the CDR3: TGTGCCTGGAGCGAAGACAGGTTTTTAAGGCGCACCCATGACTACACCTTC. This gives the protein CAWSEDRFLRRTHDYTF.

This clone was counted once. V gene TRBV2 combines with J gene TRBJ1-1; tentative D call: TRBD1 (5 bases). The CDR3 has 14 amino acids. V lost 4 bases, J lost 4 bases, and 13 bases lay in between. Germline V gives CDR1 SNHLY, CDR2 FYNNEI. CDR3 in DNA: TGTGCCAGCAGTGGGGTCAGGGTGGGCACTGAAGCTTTCTTT. This translates into CASSGVRVGTEAFF.

V gene TRBV6-5 combines with J gene TRBJ1-2; 10 bases fit TRBD1. The trim removed 4 bases at V and 7 bases at J, leaving 12 bases unmatched. The germline CDR1 and CDR2 sequences are MNHEY and SVGAGI. CDR3 length: 16 amino acids. In DNA form, the CDR3 reads TGTGCCAGCAGTTGGGGGTGGGGACAGGGGACGGGTGGCTACACCTTC. Translating gives CASSWGWGQGTGGYTF.

V and J are TRBV9 and TRBJ1-5; no definite D call. Deletions cut 7 bases from V and 0 bases from J, with 14 bases between. Germline CDR1 SGDLS, CDR2 YYNGEE. The CDR3 is made up of 15 amino acids. The CDR3 sequence: CASSRGRDSNQPQHF. The CDR3, as DNA: TGTGCCAGCTCCCGTGGGCGAGATAGCAATCAGCCCCAGCATTTT.

This chain joins TRBV28 and TRBJ1-2; no clear D gene. Germline V gives CDR1 MDHEN, CDR2 SYDVKM. Trimming removed 8 bases at V and 2 bases at J, with 12 bases between. This CDR3 spans 13 amino acids. The CDR3 spells CASQDISNYGYTF. CDR3 coding DNA: TGTGCCAGCCAAGATATTAGCAACTATGGCTACACCTTC.

V is TRBV19 and J is TRBJ2-2, with 14 bases lining up with TRBD2. CDR3 length: 17 amino acids. The V and J ends lost 1 base and 5 bases, in that order; junction bases with no gene match: 3. Germline CDR1 reads LNHDA; CDR2 reads SQIVND (reference sequence). Here the CDR3 DNA reads TGTGCCAGTAGTATAGTGGGACTAGCGGGGGTTACCGGGGAGCTGTTTTTT. Translation: CASSIVGLAGVTGELFF.

The genes are TRBV11-3 and TRBJ1-1; the D is unclear. With 5 bases removed from V and 0 bases from J, the gap between germline ends came to 10 bases. The CDR3 sequence is 14 residues long. Germline CDR1 reads SGHNT; CDR2 reads YENEEA. The CDR3 sequence is CASSPGLMNTEAFF. The CDR3, as DNA: TGTGCCAGCAGCCCCGGACTGATGAACACTGAAGCTTTCTTT.

This chain joins TRBV4-3 and TRBJ1-2; TRBD1 matches 7 bases. Germline V gene data show CDR1 as LGHNA and CDR2 as YSLEER. The CDR3 is 15 residues long. J lost 2 bases, V lost 2 bases, and 5 bases had no gene match. CDR3: CASSQHRDRNYGYTF. As DNA, the CDR3 is TGCGCCAGCAGCCAACACCGGGACAGAAACTATGGCTACACCTTC.

This clone was picked up a small number of times. The CDR3 loop reads CASSQQGQNTEAFF. The CDR3 DNA sequence: TGCGCCAGCAGCCAACAGGGCCAGAACACTGAAGCTTTCTTT. This chain uses TRBV4-3 with TRBJ1-1; possible D gene TRBD1, 5 bases. From germline, CDR1 is LGHNA and CDR2 YSLEER. The CDR3 has 14 amino acids. The V and J ends lost 2 bases and 1 base respectively, with 8 bases between them.

This sequence joins TRBV14 and TRBJ2-1; TRBD2 matches at 9 bases. CDR1 and CDR2 from the germline V gene are SGHDN and FVKESK. V was clipped by 3 bases and J by 6 bases; unmatched bases: 6. This CDR3 is 15 amino acids long. CDR3 residues: CASSHSAGGGNEQFF. The CDR3 DNA reads TGTGCCAGCAGCCACTCGGCGGGAGGGGGCAATGAGCAGTTCTTC.